The 3 T cell receptor beta chains below were found in one sample sequenced in a study of PD-1 blockade in classical Hodgkin lymphoma. Using immunoSEQ multiplex PCR, the repertoire was profiled, and TCRdb retains in-frame clones only, with some absent. Here the sample spans under 95,000 clones, roughly 91% being singletons. All trial patients relapsed after autologous stem cell transplantation. The sample here was peripheral blood mononuclear cells (PBMCs), taken before the second cycle of nivolumab. The receptors come from a human donor with classical Hodgkin lymphoma.

The chain carries TRBV5-1 and TRBJ1-3; D remains ambiguous. V was shortened by 3 bases and J by 0 bases, with 13 bases between the two germline ends. The CDR3 loop spans 16 amino acids. From germline, CDR1 is SGHRS and CDR2 YFSETQ. The CDR3 is CASSWRGRSSGNTIYF. The DNA of the CDR3 is TGCGCCAGCAGCTGGCGTGGCAGGAGCTCTGGAAACACCATATATTTT. The variable domain in full, with the rest retrieved from reference TRBV5-1 and TRBJ1-3, is KAGVTQTPRYLIKTRGQQVTLSCSPISGHRSVSWYQQTPGQGLQFLFEYFSETQRNKGNFPGRFSGRQFSNSRSEMNVSTLELGDSALYLCASSWRGRSSGNTIYFGEGSWLTVV.

The chain is built from TRBV2 and TRBJ1-2, with TRBD1 as a possible D gene (5 bases). V lost 5 bases and J lost 4, with 11 bases in between. This CDR3 is 13 amino acids long. Germline-derived CDR1 and CDR2 are SNHLY and FYNNEI. The CDR3 here is CASSIGGVYGYTF. The CDR3, as DNA: TGTGCCAGCAGTATTGGGGGGGTCTATGGCTACACCTTC. The full variable domain, completed using reference TRBV2 and TRBJ1-2, is EPEVTQTPSHQVTQMGQEVILRCVPISNHLYFYWYRQILGQKVEFLVSFYNNEISEKSEIFDDQFSVERPDGSNFTLKIRSTKLEDSAMYFCASSIGGVYGYTFGSGTRLTVV.

This clone was seen a single time. The rearrangement uses TRBV18 and TRBJ1-1, with D perhaps TRBD1 (5 bases). CDR1 is KGHSH and CDR2 is LQKENI in the germline V gene. This CDR3 region has 16 residues. V dropped 1 base and J dropped 1 base, with 13 bases sitting between them. In DNA, the CDR3 is TGTGCCAGCTCACCACGGCAGGGTGGAGGGAACACTGAAGCTTTCTTT. Translating gives CASSPRQGGGNTEAFF.